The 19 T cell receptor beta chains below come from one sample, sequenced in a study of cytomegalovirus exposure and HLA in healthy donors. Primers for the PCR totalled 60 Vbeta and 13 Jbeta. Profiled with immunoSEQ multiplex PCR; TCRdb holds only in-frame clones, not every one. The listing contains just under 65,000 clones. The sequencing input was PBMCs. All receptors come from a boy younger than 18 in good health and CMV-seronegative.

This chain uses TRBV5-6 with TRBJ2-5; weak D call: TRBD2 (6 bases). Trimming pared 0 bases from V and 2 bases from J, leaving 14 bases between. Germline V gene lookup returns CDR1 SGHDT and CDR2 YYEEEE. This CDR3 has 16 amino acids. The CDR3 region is CASSLVSGGAQETQYF. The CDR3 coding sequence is TGTGCCAGCAGCTTGGTTTCGGGCGGGGCGCAAGAGACCCAGTACTTC.

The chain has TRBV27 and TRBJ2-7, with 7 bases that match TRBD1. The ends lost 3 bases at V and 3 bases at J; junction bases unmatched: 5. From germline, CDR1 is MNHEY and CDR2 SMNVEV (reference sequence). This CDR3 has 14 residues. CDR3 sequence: CASSLATGSYEQYF. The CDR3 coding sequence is TGTGCCAGCAGTTTGGCGACAGGGAGCTACGAGCAGTACTTC.

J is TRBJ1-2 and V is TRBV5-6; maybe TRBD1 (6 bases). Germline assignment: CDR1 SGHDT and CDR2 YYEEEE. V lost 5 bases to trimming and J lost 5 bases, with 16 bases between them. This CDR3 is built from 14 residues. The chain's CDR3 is CASSSTWTVYGYTF. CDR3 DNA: TGTGCCAGCAGTTCAACATGGACAGTTTATGGCTACACCTTC.

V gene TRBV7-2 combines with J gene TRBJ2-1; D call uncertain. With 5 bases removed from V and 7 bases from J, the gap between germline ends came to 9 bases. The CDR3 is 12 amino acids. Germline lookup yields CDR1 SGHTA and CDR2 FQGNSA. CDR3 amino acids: CASSQEVNEQFF. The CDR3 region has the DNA TGTGCCAGCAGCCAAGAGGTTAATGAGCAGTTCTTC.

Written as DNA, the CDR3 is TGTGCCAGCTCACCTGGGACAGGAGGAGGTGAAAAACTGTTTTTT. Residues: CASSPGTGGGEKLFF. This chain links TRBV18 with TRBJ1-4, with TRBD1 matching over 8 bases. The CDR3 has 15 amino acids. V gave up 3 bases and J gave up 7 bases; unmatched junction bases: 7. The germline CDR1 and CDR2 sequences are KGHSH and LQKENI.

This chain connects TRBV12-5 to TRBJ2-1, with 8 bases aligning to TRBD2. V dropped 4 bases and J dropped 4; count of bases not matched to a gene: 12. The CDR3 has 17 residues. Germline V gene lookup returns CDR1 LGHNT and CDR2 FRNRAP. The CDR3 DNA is TGTGCTAGTGGTTCACCTGCGGTACTAGCGGATTACAATGAGCAGTTCTTC. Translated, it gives CASGSPAVLADYNEQFF.

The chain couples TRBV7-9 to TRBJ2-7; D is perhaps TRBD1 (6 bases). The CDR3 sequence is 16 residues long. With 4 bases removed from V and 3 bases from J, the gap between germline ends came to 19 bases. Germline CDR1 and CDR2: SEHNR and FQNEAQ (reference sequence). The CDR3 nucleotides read TGTGCCAGCAGCTCCTCCCGGACAGCCAGGGGCTACGAGCAGTACTTC. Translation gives CASSSSRTARGYEQYF.

CDR3 loop: CASSQRTGAAEAFF. CDR3 in DNA: TGCGCCAGCAGCCAAAGGACAGGGGCCGCTGAAGCTTTCTTT. V is TRBV4-1 and J is TRBJ1-1, with 9 bases identical to TRBD1. Trimming removed 2 bases from V and 6 bases from J; junction bases left unmatched: 4. Per the germline V gene, CDR1 is MGHRA and CDR2 is YSYEKL. The CDR3 consists of 14 residues.

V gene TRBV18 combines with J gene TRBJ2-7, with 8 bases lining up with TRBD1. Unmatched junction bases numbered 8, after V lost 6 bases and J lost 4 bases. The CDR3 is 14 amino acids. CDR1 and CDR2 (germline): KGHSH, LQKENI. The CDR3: CASSLDRAGYEQYF. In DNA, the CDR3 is TGTGCCAGCTCCTTGGACAGGGCGGGATACGAGCAGTACTTC.

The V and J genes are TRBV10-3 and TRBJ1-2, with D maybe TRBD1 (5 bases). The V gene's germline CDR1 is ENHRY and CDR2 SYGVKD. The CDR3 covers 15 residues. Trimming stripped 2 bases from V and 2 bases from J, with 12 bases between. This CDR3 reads CAISEGRGRNYGYTF. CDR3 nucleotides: TGTGCCATCAGTGAGGGTAGGGGTCGGAACTATGGCTACACCTTC.

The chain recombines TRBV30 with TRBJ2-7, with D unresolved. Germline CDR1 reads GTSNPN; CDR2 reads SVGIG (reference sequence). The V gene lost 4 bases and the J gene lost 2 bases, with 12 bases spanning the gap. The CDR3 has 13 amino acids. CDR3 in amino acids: CAWKRGQAYEQYF. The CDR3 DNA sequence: TGTGCCTGGAAGCGTGGCCAAGCCTACGAGCAGTACTTC. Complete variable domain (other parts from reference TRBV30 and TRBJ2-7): SQTIHQWPATLVQPVGSPLSLECTVEGTSNPNLYWYRQAAGRGLQLLFYSVGIGQISSEVPQNLSASRPQDRQFILSSKKLLLSDSGFYLCAWKRGQAYEQYFGPGTRLTVT.

CDR3 residues: CASSNRGTYEQYF. In DNA, the CDR3 is TGTGCCAGTAGTAATAGGGGTACCTACGAGCAGTACTTC. This rearrangement joins TRBV19 to TRBJ2-7, with a tentative D call TRBD1 (5 bases). The V end lost 4 bases, the J end lost 2 bases, and 9 bases lay between the germline ends. Germline-derived CDR1 and CDR2 are LNHDA and SQIVND (reference sequence). The CDR3 has 13 residues.

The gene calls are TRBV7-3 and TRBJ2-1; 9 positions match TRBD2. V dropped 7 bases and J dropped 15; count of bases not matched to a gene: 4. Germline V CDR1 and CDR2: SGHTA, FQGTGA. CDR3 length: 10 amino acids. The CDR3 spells CASISGRAFF. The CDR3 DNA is TGTGCCAGCATTAGCGGGAGAGCGTTCTTC.

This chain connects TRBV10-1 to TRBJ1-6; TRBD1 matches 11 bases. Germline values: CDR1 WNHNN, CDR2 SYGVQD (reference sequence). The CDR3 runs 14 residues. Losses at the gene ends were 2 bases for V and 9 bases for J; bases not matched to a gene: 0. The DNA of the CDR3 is TGCGCCAGCAGTGAGGGACAGGGGGCTTCACCCCTCCACTTT. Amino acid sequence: CASSEGQGASPLHF.

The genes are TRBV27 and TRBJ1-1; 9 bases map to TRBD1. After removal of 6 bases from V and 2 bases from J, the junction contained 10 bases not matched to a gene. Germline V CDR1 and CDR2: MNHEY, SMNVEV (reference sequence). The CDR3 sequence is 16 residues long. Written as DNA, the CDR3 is TGTGCCAGCAGACCTTCCGGGACAGGGCCCAACACTGAAGCTTTCTTT. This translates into CASRPSGTGPNTEAFF.

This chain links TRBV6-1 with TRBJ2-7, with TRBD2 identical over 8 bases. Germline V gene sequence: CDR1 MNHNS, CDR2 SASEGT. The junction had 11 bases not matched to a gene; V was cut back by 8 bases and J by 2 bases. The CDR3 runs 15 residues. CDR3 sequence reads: CASYYWLAGTYEQYF. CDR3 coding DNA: TGTGCCAGCTACTATTGGTTAGCGGGGACCTACGAGCAGTACTTC.

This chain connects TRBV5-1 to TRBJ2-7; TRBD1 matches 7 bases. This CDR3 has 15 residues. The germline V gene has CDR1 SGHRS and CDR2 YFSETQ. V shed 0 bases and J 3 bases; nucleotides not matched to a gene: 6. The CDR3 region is CASSLGQGSNYEQYF. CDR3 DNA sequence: TGCGCCAGCAGCTTGGGACAGGGATCTAACTACGAGCAGTACTTC.

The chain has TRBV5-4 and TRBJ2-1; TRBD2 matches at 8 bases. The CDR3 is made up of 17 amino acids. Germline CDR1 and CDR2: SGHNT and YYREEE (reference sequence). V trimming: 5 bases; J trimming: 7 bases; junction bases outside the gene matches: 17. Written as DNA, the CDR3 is TGTGCCAGCAGTCCCTTCCGTAGCGGGGAGAGGGGAAATGAGCAGTTCTTC. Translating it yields CASSPFRSGERGNEQFF. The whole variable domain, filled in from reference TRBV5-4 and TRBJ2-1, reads ETGVTQSPTHLIKTRGQQVTLRCSSQSGHNTVSWYQQALGQGPQFIFQYYREEENGRGNFPPRFSGLQFPNYSSELNVNALELDDSALYLCASSPFRSGERGNEQFFGPGTRLTVL.

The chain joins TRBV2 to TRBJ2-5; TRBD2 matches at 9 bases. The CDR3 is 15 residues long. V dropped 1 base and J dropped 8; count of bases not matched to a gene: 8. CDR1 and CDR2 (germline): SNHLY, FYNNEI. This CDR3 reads CASSEDIAGDKTQYF. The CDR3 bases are TGTGCCAGCAGTGAAGATATAGCGGGGGACAAAACCCAGTACTTC.